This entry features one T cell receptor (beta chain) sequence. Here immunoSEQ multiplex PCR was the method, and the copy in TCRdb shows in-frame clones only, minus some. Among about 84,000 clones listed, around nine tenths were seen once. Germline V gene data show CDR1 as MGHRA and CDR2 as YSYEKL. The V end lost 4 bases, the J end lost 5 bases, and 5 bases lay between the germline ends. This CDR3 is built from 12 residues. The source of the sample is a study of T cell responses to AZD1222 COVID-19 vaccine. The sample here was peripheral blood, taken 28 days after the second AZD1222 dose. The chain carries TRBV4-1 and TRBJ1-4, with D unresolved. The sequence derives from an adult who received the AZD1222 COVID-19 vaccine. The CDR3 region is CASSLANEKLFF. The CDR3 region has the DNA TGCGCCAGCAGCCTGGCAAATGAAAAACTGTTTTTT.